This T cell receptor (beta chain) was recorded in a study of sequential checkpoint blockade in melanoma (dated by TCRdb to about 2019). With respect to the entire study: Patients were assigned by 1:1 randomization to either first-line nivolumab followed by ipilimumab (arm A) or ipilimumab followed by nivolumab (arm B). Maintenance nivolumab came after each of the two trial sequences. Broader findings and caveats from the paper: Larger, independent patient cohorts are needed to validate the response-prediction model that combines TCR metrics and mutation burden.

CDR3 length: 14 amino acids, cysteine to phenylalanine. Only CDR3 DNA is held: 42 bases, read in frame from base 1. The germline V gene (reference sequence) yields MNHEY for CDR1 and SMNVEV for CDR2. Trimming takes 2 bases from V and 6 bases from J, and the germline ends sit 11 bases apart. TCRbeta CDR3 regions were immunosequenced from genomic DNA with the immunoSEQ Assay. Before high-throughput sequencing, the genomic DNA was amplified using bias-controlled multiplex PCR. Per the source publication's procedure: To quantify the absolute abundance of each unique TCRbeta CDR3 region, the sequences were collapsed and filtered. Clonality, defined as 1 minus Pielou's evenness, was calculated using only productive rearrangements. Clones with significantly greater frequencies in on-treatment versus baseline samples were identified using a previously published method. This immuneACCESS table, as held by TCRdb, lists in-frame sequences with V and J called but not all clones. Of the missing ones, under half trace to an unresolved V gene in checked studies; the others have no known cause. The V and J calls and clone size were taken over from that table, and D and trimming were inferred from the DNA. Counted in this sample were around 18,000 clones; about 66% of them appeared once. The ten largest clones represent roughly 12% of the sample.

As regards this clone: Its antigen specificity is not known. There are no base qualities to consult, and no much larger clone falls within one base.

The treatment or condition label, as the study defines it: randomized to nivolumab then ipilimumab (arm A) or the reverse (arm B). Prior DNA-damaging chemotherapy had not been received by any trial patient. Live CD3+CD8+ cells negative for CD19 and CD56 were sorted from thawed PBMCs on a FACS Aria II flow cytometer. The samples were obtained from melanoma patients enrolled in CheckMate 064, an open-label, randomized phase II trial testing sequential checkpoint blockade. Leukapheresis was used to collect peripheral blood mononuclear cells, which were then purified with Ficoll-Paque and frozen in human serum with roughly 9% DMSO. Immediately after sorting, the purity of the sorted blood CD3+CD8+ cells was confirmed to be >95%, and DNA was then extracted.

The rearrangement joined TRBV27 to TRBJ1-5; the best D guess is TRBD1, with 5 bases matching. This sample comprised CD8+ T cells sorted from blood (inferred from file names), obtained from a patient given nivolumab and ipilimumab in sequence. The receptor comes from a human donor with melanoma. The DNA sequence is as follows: TGTGCCAGCAGTTTAGACAGTTTACTTCAGCCCCAGCATTTT. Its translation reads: CASSLDSLLQPQHF.